This T cell receptor (beta chain) was documented in a study of T cell changes during pregnancy in multiple sclerosis. Profiling relied on immunoSEQ multiplex PCR, and the TCRdb table lists in-frame clones only, not all of them. The data contain some 130,000 clones, 90% to 96% of them singletons. The material sequenced was peripheral blood, taken after pregnancy. This clonotype was sampled from a female donor with multiple sclerosis, enrolled in a pregnancy study.

The CDR3 DNA reads TGTGCCAGCAGCTTGCGGGCGCGGGGCCCCAGGGATGAGCAGTTCTTC. Amino acid sequence: CASSLRARGPRDEQFF. The rearrangement uses TRBV5-6 and TRBJ2-1; possibly TRBD2 for D (6 bases). The germline CDR1 and CDR2 sequences are SGHDT and YYEEEE. The CDR3 contains 16 residues. The V gene lost 1 base and the J gene lost 8 bases, with 19 bases spanning the gap.